Following are 22 T cell receptor beta chains from one sample sequenced in a study of T-cell reconstitution after alpha-beta-depleted transplantation in children. Unique molecular identifiers were used to barcode this TCRbeta library. TCRdb used MiXCR to reprocess the PCR reads, holding one entry per CDR3 protein. The sample holds 300,000 or so distinct CDR3 sequences, 20% to 30% seen once. The sample consisted of PBMCs, mostly from graft donor cells, taken 180 days after TCRalphabeta/CD19-depleted stem cell transplant. These TCRs come from a male patient aged 5 to 17 who had a stem cell transplant for acute lymphoblastic leukemia, so the T cells may come from the graft donor.

About this clonotype itself: A read error is possible here, since a much larger clone lies one base away. The V and J genes are TRBV5-1 and TRBJ2-7; 10 nucleotides agree with TRBD1. Germline V lookup: CDR1 SGHRS, CDR2 YFSETQ. The CDR3 is 14 amino acids. As DNA, the CDR3 is TGCGCCAGCAGCTTCGGACAGGGGGGTTACGAGCAGTGCTTC. It is translated as CASSFGQGGYEQCF. Variable domain in full (rest from reference TRBV5-1 and TRBJ2-7): KAGVTQTPRYLIKTRGQQVTLSCSPISGHRSVSWYQQTPGQGLQFLFEYFSETQRNKGNFPGRFSGRQFSNSRSEMNVSTLELGDSALYLCASSFGQGGYEQCFGPGTRLTVT.

This clonotype occurred a few times. The chain combines TRBV6-2 or TRBV6-3 with TRBJ2-7, with D tentatively TRBD1 (6 bases). V gave up 8 bases and J gave up 2 bases, with 19 bases separating them. Germline CDR1 reads MNHEY; CDR2 reads SVGEGT. The CDR3 runs 15 residues. The CDR3 region has the DNA TGTGCCAGCCTACCTGGGACACCTTACCCCTACGAGCAGTACTTC. Protein product: CASLPGTPYPYEQYF.

This clonotype has more than one count but fewer than ten. The chain couples TRBV12-3 or TRBV12-4 to TRBJ2-1; TRBD1 agrees at 7 bases. The CDR3 has 13 residues. V lost 7 bases to trimming and J lost 7 bases; unmatched junction nucleotides: 7. CDR3 sequence: CASTGTVRNEQFF. CDR3 nucleotides: TGTGCCAGCACCGGGACAGTTAGGAATGAGCAGTTCTTC.

The chain has TRBV27 and TRBJ2-5; perhaps TRBD1 as D (6 bases). Germline CDR1 and CDR2: MNHEY and SMNVEV (reference sequence). V was cut by 6 bases and J by 2 bases, with 16 bases left in between. The CDR3 totals 15 residues. The CDR3 is CASSQGTSGQETQYF. CDR3 sequence (DNA): TGTGCCAGCAGCCAAGGGACAAGTGGGCAAGAGACCCAGTACTTC.

The chain uses TRBV5-1 and TRBJ1-2; 9 positions agree with TRBD1. Germline CDR1 SGHRS, CDR2 YFSETQ. CDR3 length: 14 amino acids. V was clipped by 1 base and J by 8 bases; unmatched bases: 6. The CDR3 here is CASSLFRTGEGYTF. The CDR3 region has the DNA TGCGCCAGCAGCTTGTTCCGGACAGGGGAAGGCTACACCTTC.

The chain uses TRBV5-1 and TRBJ2-1; D possibly uses TRBD1 or TRBD2 (5 bases each). The CDR3 is 15 amino acids. Germline lookup yields CDR1 SGHRS and CDR2 YFSETQ. The V end was cut by 3 bases, the J end by 4 bases, with 14 bases between. The CDR3 nucleotides read TGCGCCAGCAGCTCGGGACGGAACCCTTACAATGAGCAGTTCTTC. It translates to CASSSGRNPYNEQFF.

This clonotype was counted at least ten times. The chain couples TRBV7-8 to TRBJ1-5; TRBD1 is a possible D gene (5 bases). V was cut by 1 base and J by 0 bases, with 7 bases left in between. CDR3 length: 15 residues. CDR1 and CDR2 from the germline V gene are SGHVS and FQNEAQ. The CDR3 coding sequence is TGTGCCAGCAGCTTAGAGGGGAATAGCAATCAGCCCCAGCATTTT. It yields the protein CASSLEGNSNQPQHF.

This clonotype was recorded a few times. CDR3 sequence: CASSQRSGRRSYEQYF. CDR3 coding DNA: TGCGCCAGCAGCCAACGTAGCGGGAGACGGTCCTACGAGCAGTACTTC. The V gene is TRBV4-1, the J gene TRBJ2-7; TRBD2 matches at 9 bases. V lost 2 bases, J lost 1 base, and 6 bases stayed unmatched. The CDR3 loop spans 16 amino acids. Germline V gene lookup returns CDR1 MGHRA and CDR2 YSYEKL.

Only a few counts were recorded for this clonotype. The chain employs TRBV9 and TRBJ2-7; no clear D. V lost 1 base, J lost 2 bases, and 10 bases lay in between. There are 14 residues in the CDR3. Germline CDR1 SGDLS, CDR2 YYNGEE. The CDR3 loop reads CASSVYEAPYEQYF. For the CDR3, the DNA is TGTGCCAGCAGCGTATATGAGGCCCCCTACGAGCAGTACTTC.

The chain employs TRBV18 and TRBJ2-3, with TRBD1 identical over 10 bases. The CDR3 runs to 18 residues. V lost 3 bases to trimming and J lost 4 bases; unmatched junction nucleotides: 13. Germline V gene data show CDR1 as KGHSH and CDR2 as LQKENI. The CDR3: CASSPPRDRGTLADTQYF. In DNA, the CDR3 is TGTGCCAGCTCACCGCCCCGGGACAGGGGAACGTTGGCAGATACGCAGTATTTT.

This clonotype appeared a few times. The V call is TRBV4-1, the J call TRBJ2-7; 7 bases match TRBD2. The end of the DNA fits TRBJ2-1 better, so the J call may be wrong. The CDR3 length is 17 residues. Germline V lookup: CDR1 MGHRA, CDR2 YSYEKL. CDR3 loop: CASSQLTPSLAAYEQFF. DNA for the CDR3: TGCGCCAGCAGCCAGCTGACCCCATCCCTAGCGGCCTACGAGCAGTTCTTC.

This clonotype was observed a handful of times. The V call is TRBV14, the J call TRBJ2-7, with 9 bases aligning to TRBD1. J lost 3 bases, V lost 4 bases, and 7 bases had no gene match. Germline V CDR1 and CDR2: SGHDN, FVKESK. The CDR3 is 15 residues long. DNA for the CDR3: TGTGCCAGCAGCCTCGAGACAGGGGGTTTCTACGAGCAGTACTTC. Translating it yields CASSLETGGFYEQYF. Full variable domain (outside the CDR3, taken from reference TRBV14 and TRBJ2-7): EAGVTQFPSHSVIEKGQTVTLRCDPISGHDNLYWYRRVMGKEIKFLLHFVKESKQDESGMPNNRFLAERTGGTYSTLKVQPAELEDSGVYFCASSLETGGFYEQYFGPGTRLTVT.

CDR3 loop: CASSQVGHLERNYGYTF. CDR3 sequence (DNA): TGTGCCAGCAGCCAAGTCGGCCACCTCGAGCGTAACTATGGCTACACCTTC. This sequence joins TRBV14 and TRBJ1-2; D uncertain. V lost 1 base and J lost 1, with 16 bases in between. Germline values: CDR1 SGHDN, CDR2 FVKESK. This CDR3 is 17 amino acids long.

The CDR3: CASSFFPISSSYNEQFF. In DNA, the CDR3 is TGTGCCAGCAGCTTTTTCCCCATCTCCAGCTCCTACAATGAGCAGTTCTTC. The rearrangement uses TRBV7-3 and TRBJ2-1; D is unresolved. V lost 3 bases to trimming and J lost 0 bases, with 15 bases between them. CDR1 is SGHTA, CDR2 FQGTGA, per germline. The CDR3 length is 17 residues. Variable domain in full (rest from reference TRBV7-3 and TRBJ2-1): GAGVSQTPSNKVTEKGKYVELRCDPISGHTALYWYRQSLGQGPEFLIYFQGTGAADDSGLPNDRFFAVRPEGSVSTLKIQRTERGDSAVYLCASSFFPISSSYNEQFFGPGTRLTVL.

This clonotype has a handful of counts. The rearrangement uses TRBV3-1 and TRBJ2-1; D may be TRBD1 (6 bases). This CDR3 comprises 16 residues. The V end was cut by 4 bases, the J end by 4 bases, with 17 bases between. Per the germline V gene, CDR1 is LGHDT and CDR2 is YNNKEL (reference sequence). CDR3 sequence (DNA): TGTGCCAGCAGCCCCGGTCGGGCAGGGGCGTACAATGAGCAGTTCTTC. Its translation is CASSPGRAGAYNEQFF.

The chain is built from TRBV2 and TRBJ1-2, with D perhaps TRBD1 (6 bases). Trimming cost V 2 bases and J 7 bases, with 32 bases left between them. There are 20 residues in the CDR3. Germline CDR1 reads SNHLY; CDR2 reads FYNNEI. CDR3 protein: CASSETAPLFGKQGLGGYTF. The CDR3 nucleotides are TGTGCCAGCAGTGAAACGGCCCCCCTTTTCGGTAAACAGGGCCTTGGTGGCTACACCTTC.

This clonotype was seen a handful of times. The chain employs TRBV7-6 and TRBJ2-3; 7 bases agree with TRBD2. The ends lost 0 bases at V and 6 bases at J; junction bases unmatched: 6. The CDR3 has 15 amino acids. In germline, CDR1 is SGHVS, CDR2 FNYEAQ. CDR3 sequence (DNA): TGTGCCAGCAGCTTAGCGGGAGGGCCGGGGGATACGCAGTATTTT. Its protein product is CASSLAGGPGDTQYF.

The rearrangement links TRBV10-2 to TRBJ1-2, with no clear D. Germline CDR1 is WSHSY and CDR2 is SAAADI. CDR3 length: 15 residues. V lost 2 bases and J lost 1, with 11 bases in between. The CDR3 DNA sequence: TGCGCCAGCAGTGAGCGGCGGATACTTAACTATGGCTACACCTTC. It codes for CASSERRILNYGYTF.

This clonotype has a single count. The V and J genes are TRBV6-1 and TRBJ2-1, with a tentative D call TRBD1 (7 bases). Germline V gene data show CDR1 as MNHNS and CDR2 as SASEGT. The germline V and J ends were trimmed by 6 bases and 9 bases, with 15 bases remaining between them. The CDR3 is 13 residues long. The CDR3: CASRRQGGGEQFF. In DNA form, the CDR3 reads TGTGCCAGCAGACGACAGGGAGGTGGTGAGCAGTTCTTC.

The rearrangement joins TRBV5-1 to TRBJ1-5, with TRBD1 as a possible D gene (5 bases). The CDR3 extends over 13 amino acids. The germline V and J ends were trimmed by 1 base and 10 bases, with 12 bases remaining between them. Germline CDR1 and CDR2: SGHRS and YFSETQ. The chain's CDR3 is CASSLLGPGPQHF. CDR3 nucleotides: TGCGCCAGCAGCTTGTTGGGACCCGGTCCCCAGCATTTT.

The CDR3, as DNA: TGTGCCAGCAGCCTGGACACCTTTTACAATGAGCAGTTCTTC. Its protein is CASSLDTFYNEQFF. This rearrangement joins TRBV9 to TRBJ2-1, with D perhaps matching TRBD1 (5 bases). From germline, CDR1 is SGDLS and CDR2 YYNGEE. The CDR3 contains 14 residues. Trimming shortened V by 4 bases and J by 4 bases, and 12 bases separated the two germline ends.

The chain recombines TRBV2 with TRBJ2-4, with D unresolved. Trimming removed 3 bases at V and 1 base at J, with 7 bases between. CDR3 length: 14 residues. Per germline, CDR1 SNHLY and CDR2 FYNNEI. The CDR3 is CASSDTGAKNIQYF. CDR3 in DNA: TGTGCCAGCAGTGATACCGGCGCCAAAAACATTCAGTACTTC. Full variable domain (remainder filled in from reference TRBV2 and TRBJ2-4): EPEVTQTPSHQVTQMGQEVILRCVPISNHLYFYWYRQILGQKVEFLVSFYNNEISEKSEIFDDQFSVERPDGSNFTLKIRSTKLEDSAMYFCASSDTGAKNIQYFGAGTRLSVL.